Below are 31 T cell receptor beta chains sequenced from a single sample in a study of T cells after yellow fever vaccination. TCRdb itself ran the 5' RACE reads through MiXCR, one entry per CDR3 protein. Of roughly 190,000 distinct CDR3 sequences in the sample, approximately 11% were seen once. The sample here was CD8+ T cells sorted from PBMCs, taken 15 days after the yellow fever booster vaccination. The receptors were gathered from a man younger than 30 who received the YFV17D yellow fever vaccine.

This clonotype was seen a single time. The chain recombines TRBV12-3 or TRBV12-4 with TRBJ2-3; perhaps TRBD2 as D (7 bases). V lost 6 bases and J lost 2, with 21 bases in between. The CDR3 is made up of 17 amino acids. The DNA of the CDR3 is TGTGCCAGCAGCGGCCCTGGGGGGGCGGCATTCACAGATACGCAGTATTTT. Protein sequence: CASSGPGGAAFTDTQYF.

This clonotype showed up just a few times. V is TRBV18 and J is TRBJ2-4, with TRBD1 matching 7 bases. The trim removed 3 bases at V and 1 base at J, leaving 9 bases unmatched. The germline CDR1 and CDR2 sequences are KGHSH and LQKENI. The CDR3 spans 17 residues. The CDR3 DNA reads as TGTGCCAGCTCACCCCCTGACAGGGTTTTGGCCAAAAACATTCAGTACTTC. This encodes CASSPPDRVLAKNIQYF.

CDR3: CASSLRTGQDEQYF. The CDR3 nucleotides are TGTGCCAGCAGTTTACGGACAGGGCAGGACGAGCAGTACTTC. The chain is built from TRBV12-3 or TRBV12-4 and TRBJ2-7, with 8 nucleotides matching TRBD1. The length of the CDR3 is 14 residues. Trimming cost V 2 bases and J 5 bases; bases outside gene matches: 5.

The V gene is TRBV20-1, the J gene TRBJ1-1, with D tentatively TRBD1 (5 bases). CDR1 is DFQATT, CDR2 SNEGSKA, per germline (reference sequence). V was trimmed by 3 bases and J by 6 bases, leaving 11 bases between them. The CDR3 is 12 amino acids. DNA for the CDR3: TGCAGTGCTAGGGAGGGAGGGGCTGAAGCTTTCTTT. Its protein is CSAREGGAEAFF.

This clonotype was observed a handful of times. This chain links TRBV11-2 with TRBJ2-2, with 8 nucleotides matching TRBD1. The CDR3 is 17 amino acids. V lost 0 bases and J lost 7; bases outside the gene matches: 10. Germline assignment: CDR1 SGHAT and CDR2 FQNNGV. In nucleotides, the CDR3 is TGTGCCAGCAGCTTAGAGGACAGGGTCGACCTCATCGGGGAGCTGTTTTTT. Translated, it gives CASSLEDRVDLIGELFF.

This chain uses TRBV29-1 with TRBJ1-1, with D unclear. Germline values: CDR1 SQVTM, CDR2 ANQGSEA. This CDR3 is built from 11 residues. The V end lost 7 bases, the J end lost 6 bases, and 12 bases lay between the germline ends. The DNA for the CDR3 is TGCAGCGGTCTAGTGGTCGCTGAAGCTTTCTTT. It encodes CSGLVVAEAFF.

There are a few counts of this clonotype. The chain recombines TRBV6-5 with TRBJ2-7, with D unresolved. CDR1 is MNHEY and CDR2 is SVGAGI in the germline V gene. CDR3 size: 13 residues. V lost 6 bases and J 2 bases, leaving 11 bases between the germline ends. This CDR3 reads CASSLGSPYEQYF. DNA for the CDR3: TGTGCCAGCAGCCTGGGGTCCCCCTACGAGCAGTACTTC.

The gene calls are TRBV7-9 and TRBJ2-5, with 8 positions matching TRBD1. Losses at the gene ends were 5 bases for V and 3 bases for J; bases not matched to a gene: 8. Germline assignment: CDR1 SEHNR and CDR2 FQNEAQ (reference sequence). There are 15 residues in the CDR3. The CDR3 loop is CASSQLDRAEETQYF. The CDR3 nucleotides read TGTGCCAGCAGCCAACTGGACAGGGCGGAAGAGACCCAGTACTTC. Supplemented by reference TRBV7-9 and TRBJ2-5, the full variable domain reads DTGVSQNPRHKITKRGQNVTFRCDPISEHNRLYWYRQTLGQGPEFLTYFQNEAQLEKSRLLSDRFSAERPKGSFSTLEIQRTEQGDSAMYLCASSQLDRAEETQYFGPGTRLLVL.

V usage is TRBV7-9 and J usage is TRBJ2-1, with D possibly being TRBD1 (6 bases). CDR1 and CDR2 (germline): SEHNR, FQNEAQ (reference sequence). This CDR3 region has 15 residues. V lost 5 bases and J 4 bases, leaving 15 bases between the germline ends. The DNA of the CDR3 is TGTGCCAGCAGCCCCAAGAGCGGACAGTACAATGAGCAGTTCTTC. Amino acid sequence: CASSPKSGQYNEQFF.

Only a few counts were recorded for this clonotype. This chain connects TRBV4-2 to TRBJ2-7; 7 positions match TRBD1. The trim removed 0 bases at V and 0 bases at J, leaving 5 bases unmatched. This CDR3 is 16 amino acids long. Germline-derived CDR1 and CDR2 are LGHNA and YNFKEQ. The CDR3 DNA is TGTGCCAGCAGCCAAGAGACAGGGATCCTCTCCTACGAGCAGTACTTC. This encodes CASSQETGILSYEQYF.

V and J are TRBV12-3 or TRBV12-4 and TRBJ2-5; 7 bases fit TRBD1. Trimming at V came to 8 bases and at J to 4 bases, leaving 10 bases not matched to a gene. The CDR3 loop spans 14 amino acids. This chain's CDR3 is CASPHRGRGETQYF. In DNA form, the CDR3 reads TGTGCCAGCCCTCACAGGGGCCGAGGAGAGACCCAGTACTTC.

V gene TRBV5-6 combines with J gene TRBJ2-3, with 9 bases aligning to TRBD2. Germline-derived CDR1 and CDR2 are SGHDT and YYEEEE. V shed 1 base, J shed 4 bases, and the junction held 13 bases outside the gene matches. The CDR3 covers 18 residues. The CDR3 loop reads CASSLLQISGGGADTQYF. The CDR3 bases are TGTGCCAGCAGCTTGTTGCAAATAAGTGGCGGGGGGGCAGATACGCAGTATTTT.

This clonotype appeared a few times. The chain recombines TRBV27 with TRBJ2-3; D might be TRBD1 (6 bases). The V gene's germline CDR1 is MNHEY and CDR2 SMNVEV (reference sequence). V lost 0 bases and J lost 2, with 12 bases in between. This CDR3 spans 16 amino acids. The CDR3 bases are TGTGCCAGCAGTTTATCAAGCAGGGGCCTCACAGATACGCAGTATTTT. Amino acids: CASSLSSRGLTDTQYF.

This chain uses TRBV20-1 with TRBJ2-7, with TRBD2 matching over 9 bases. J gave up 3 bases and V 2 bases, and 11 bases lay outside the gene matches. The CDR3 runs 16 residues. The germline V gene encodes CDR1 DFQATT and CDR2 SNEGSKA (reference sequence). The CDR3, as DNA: TGCAGTGCTAGACCCGCGGGGGGGGTGAAGATCTACGAGCAGTACGTC. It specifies CSARPAGGVKIYEQYV.

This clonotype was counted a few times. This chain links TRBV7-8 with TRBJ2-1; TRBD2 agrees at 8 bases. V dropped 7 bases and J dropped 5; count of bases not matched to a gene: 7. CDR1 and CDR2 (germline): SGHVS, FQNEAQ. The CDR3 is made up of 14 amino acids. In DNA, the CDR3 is TGTGCCAGCACGGGGGGGTGGTTGGACAATGAGCAGTTCTTC. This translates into CASTGGWLDNEQFF.

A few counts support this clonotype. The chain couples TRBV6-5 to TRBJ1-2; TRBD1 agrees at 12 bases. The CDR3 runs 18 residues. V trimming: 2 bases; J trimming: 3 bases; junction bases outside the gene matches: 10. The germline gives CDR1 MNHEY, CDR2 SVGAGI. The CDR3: CASSYLTRDRGPHYGYTF. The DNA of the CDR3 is TGTGCCAGCAGTTACCTGACCCGGGACAGGGGGCCTCACTATGGCTACACCTTC.

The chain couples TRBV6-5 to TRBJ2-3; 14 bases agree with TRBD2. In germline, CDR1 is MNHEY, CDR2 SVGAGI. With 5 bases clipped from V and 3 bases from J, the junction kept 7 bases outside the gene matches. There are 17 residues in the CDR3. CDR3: CASSLGLAGGLTDTQYF. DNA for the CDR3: TGTGCCAGCAGTCTAGGACTAGCGGGGGGTTTAACAGATACGCAGTATTTT.

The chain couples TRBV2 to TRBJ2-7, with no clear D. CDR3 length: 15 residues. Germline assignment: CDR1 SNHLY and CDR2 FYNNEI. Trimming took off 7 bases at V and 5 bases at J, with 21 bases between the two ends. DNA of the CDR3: TGTGCCAGCACCCCACGAAAAGGCAGGCTGAACGAGCAGTACGTC. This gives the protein CASTPRKGRLNEQYV.

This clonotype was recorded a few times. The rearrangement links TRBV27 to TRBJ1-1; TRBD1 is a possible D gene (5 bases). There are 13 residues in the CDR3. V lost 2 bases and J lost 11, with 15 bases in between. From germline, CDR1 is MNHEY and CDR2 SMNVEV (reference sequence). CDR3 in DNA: TGTGCCAGCAGTTTAGGGACCGGTCGATCGGCTTTCTTT. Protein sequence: CASSLGTGRSAFF.

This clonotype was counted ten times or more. Here the CDR3 DNA reads TGCGCCAGCAGCCAGTGGGACGGTACAGGAGAGACCCAGTACTTC. This codes for CASSQWDGTGETQYF. This chain joins TRBV4-1 and TRBJ2-5, with D tentatively TRBD1 or TRBD2 (5 bases each). Per the germline V gene, CDR1 is MGHRA and CDR2 is YSYEKL. V was trimmed by 3 bases and J by 4 bases, leaving 15 bases between them. This CDR3 has 15 residues.

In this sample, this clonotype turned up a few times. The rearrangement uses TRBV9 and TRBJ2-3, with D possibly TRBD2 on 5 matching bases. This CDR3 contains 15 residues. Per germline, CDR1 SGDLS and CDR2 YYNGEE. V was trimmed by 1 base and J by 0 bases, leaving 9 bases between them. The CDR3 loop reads CASSVISGSTDTQYF. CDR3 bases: TGTGCCAGCAGCGTAATTTCGGGGAGCACAGATACGCAGTATTTT.

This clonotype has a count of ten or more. CDR3 loop: CATSWDRHYEQYF. The CDR3 nucleotides are TGTGCCACCAGTTGGGACAGACACTACGAGCAGTACTTC. This rearrangement joins TRBV24-1 to TRBJ2-7, with 7 bases fitting TRBD1. Losses at the gene ends were 6 bases for V and 3 bases for J; bases not matched to a gene: 4. In germline, CDR1 is KGHDR, CDR2 SFDVKD. The length of the CDR3 is 13 residues.

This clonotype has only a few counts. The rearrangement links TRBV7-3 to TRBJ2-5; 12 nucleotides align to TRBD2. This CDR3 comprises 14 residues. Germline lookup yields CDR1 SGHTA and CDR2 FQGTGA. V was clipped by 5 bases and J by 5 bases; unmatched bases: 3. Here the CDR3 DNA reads TGTGCCAGCAGCCCCGGGACTAGCGGGGAGACCCAGTACTTC. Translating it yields CASSPGTSGETQYF.

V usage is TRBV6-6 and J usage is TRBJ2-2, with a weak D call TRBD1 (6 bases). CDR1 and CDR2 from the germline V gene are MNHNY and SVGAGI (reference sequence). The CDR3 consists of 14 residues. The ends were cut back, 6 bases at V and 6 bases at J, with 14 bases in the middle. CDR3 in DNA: TGTGCCAGCAGCAGACAACAGGGCTCCGGGGAGCTGTTTTTT. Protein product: CASSRQQGSGELFF.

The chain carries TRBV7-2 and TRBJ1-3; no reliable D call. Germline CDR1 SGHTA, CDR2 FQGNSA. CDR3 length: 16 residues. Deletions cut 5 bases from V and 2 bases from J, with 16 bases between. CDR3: CASSPSPNPTGNTIYF. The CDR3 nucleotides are TGTGCCAGCAGCCCGAGCCCAAATCCCACTGGAAACACCATATATTTT.

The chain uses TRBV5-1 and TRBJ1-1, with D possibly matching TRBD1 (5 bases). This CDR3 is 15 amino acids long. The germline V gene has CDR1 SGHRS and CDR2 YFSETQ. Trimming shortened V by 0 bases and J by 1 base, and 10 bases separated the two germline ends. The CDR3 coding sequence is TGCGCCAGCAGCTTGGTTGGGGCACAGAACACTGAAGCTTTCTTT. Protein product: CASSLVGAQNTEAFF.

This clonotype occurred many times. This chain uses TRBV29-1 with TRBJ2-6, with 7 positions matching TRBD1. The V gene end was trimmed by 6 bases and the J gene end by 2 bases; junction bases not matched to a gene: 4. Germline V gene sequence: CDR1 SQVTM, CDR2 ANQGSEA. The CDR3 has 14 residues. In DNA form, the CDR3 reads TGCAGCGTCCCAGGGGGAACTGGGGCCAACGTCCTGACTTTC. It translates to CSVPGGTGANVLTF.

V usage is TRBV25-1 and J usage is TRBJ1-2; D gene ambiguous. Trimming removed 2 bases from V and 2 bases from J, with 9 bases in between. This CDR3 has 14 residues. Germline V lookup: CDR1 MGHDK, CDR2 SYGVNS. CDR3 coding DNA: TGTGCCAGCAGTGAAGACGGAAGCAACTATGGCTACACCTTC. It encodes CASSEDGSNYGYTF.

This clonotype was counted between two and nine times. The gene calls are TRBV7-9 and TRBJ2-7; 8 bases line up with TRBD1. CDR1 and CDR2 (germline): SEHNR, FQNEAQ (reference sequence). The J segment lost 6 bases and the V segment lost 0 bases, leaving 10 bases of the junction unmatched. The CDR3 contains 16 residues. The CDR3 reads CASSLAQDRVFSEQYV. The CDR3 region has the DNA TGTGCCAGCAGCTTAGCGCAGGACAGGGTTTTCTCCGAGCAGTACGTC.

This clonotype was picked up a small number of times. CDR3 bases: TGCAGTGCTAGATCAACGCCGCAGGGGGGAGGTCAGCCCCAGCATTTT. This sequence encodes CSARSTPQGGGQPQHF. This sequence joins TRBV20-1 and TRBJ1-5; 7 bases align to TRBD1. CDR1 is DFQATT, CDR2 SNEGSKA, per germline (reference sequence). Losses at the gene ends were 2 bases for V and 6 bases for J; bases not matched to a gene: 13. The CDR3 length is 16 residues.

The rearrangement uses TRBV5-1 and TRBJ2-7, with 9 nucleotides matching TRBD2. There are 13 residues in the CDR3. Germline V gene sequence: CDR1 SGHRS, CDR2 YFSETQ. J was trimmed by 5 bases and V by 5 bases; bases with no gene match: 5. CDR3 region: CASRNRTSDEQYV. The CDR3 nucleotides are TGCGCCAGCAGAAACCGGACTAGCGACGAGCAGTACGTC.